The sequence of this T cell receptor beta chain was determined in a study of CD8 T cells in Susac syndrome (dated by TCRdb to 2018 to 2020). Regarding the research as a whole: Whether CD8+ T cell activation and differentiation in Susac syndrome was antigen driven was tested using repertoire sequencing. General study outcomes and caveats: The TCR sequencing and HLA analysis was acknowledged to have included a relatively small number of individuals.

V loses 0 bases, J loses 2 bases, and the germline ends lie 11 bases apart. Including cysteine and phenylalanine, the CDR3 has 15 amino acids. Of the read, only the CDR3 DNA is kept; its 45 bases are in frame from base 1. CDR1 SGDLS and CDR2 YYNGEE are derived from the germline V gene. RNA was extracted with the RNeasy kit and about 0.5 to 1 ug was reverse transcribed using random hexamers. TCR beta CDR3 regions were amplified with the immunoSEQ multiplex PCR assay covering 54 Vbeta and 13 Jbeta segments. PCR amplification bias was corrected by using a synthetic template baseline for primer optimization and computational correction. Per the authors' processing: Reads were annotated to V, D and J genes per IMGT and analyzed with immunoSEQ Analyzer, keeping only productive sequences. Clonality was calculated as one minus the Shannon entropy normalized by log2 of the number of productive unique sequences. For each patient and control, public and private clones were evaluated among the 100 most prevalent clones. Susac-specific clones were defined as absent from healthy and MS cohorts, over a thousand published viral clones and other ImmuneACCESS disease sequences. The public sequencing data were trimmed at Q25 with fastp and processed into clonotypes with MiXCR by TCRdb, which kept only in-frame beta chains. Each CDR3 protein gets just one entry, which takes the most common genes and DNA from the rows behind it. None of the V and J calls come from the authors' own analysis; TCRdb made them. The sample profile shows approximately 180,000 distinct CDR3 sequences; approximately 95% of them were found once. 0.093% of the sample is in the top ten clones.

About this clonotype itself: There is no known antigen for this receptor. The record has no base qualities; no much larger clone is one base away.

Peripheral blood CD8+ and CD4+ T cells from healthy donors, Susac syndrome patients and multiple sclerosis patients were profiled using high-throughput TCR beta sequencing. The multiple sclerosis controls were treatment-naive patients who had stable or active relapsing-remitting disease and met the revised McDonald criteria. Bulk CD8+ and CD4+ T cells were purified magnetically by negative isolation, whereas CD8+ TEMRA cells were enriched by FACS. Blood was collected in EDTA tubes and processed within 24 hours, with PBMCs isolated through density gradient centrifugation. PBMCs intended for TCR sequencing were frozen in liquid nitrogen and were later thawed in a 37 degrees C water bath. The sorted or isolated CD4+, CD8+ and CD8+ TEMRA cells reached a purity of at least 90%.

This TCR derives from a human donor with multiple sclerosis. Sequencing was done on a sample of CD4+ T cells from PBMCs. The rearranged segments are TRBV9 and TRBJ2-5; the D gene is possibly TRBD1 or TRBD2, with 5 bases matching each. The DNA is TGTGCCAGCAGCGTAGTGGTGGGGGATCAAGAGACCCAGTACTTC. Translated, it reads CASSVVVGDQETQYF.